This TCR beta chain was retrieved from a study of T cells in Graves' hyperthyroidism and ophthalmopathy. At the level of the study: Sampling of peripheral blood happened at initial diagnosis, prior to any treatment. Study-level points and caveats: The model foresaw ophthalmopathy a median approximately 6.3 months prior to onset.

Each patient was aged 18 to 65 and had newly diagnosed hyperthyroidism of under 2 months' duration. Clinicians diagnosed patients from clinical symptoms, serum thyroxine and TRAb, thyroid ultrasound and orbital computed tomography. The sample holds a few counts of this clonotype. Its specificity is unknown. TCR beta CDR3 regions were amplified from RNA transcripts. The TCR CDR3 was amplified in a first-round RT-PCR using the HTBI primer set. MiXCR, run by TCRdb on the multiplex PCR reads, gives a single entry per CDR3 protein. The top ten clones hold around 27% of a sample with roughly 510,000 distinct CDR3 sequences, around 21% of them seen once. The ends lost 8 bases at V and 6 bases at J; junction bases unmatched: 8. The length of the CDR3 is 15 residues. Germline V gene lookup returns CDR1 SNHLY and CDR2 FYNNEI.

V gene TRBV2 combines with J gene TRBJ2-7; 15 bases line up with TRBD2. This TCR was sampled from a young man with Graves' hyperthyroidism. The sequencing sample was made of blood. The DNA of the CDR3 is TGTGCCAGCTCGCGGGGACTAGCGGGGGGAGTCGAGCAGTACTTC. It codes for CASSRGLAGGVEQYF.